This T cell receptor beta chain was captured in a study of blood T cell repertoires in COVID-19. Sequenced by immunoSEQ multiplex PCR; TCRdb stores in-frame clones only, minus some. This table holds some 63,000 clones, 85% found once. The CDR3 has 15 amino acids. V shed 0 bases and J 7 bases; nucleotides not matched to a gene: 5. The V gene's germline CDR1 is SGDLS and CDR2 YYNGEE. The TCR comes from a human donor in a cohort sampled during active COVID-19. Sequencing used peripheral blood. The V call is TRBV9, the J call TRBJ2-1, with 9 bases lining up with TRBD1. The DNA for the CDR3 is TGTGCCAGCAGCGTAGAGGGACAGGGAGGTAATGAGCAGTTCTTC. Translated, it gives CASSVEGQGGNEQFF.